A single sample is the source of the 26 T cell receptor beta chains below, sequenced in a study of blood T cells in healthy people across ages. Sample-barcoded 5' priming and a J-beta primer mix drove a second PCR of roughly 6 to 12 cycles. One entry per CDR3 protein, called by TCRdb with MiXCR from the 5' RACE reads. This sample yields hundreds of thousands of distinct CDR3 sequences, of which 58% are seen a single time; 30% to 45% belongs to the top ten. The sequenced material came from blood. All receptors come from a man aged 55 to 69 in good health.

This chain joins TRBV7-2 and TRBJ1-3; D is unclear. In germline, CDR1 is SGHTA, CDR2 FQGNSA. The CDR3 is made up of 16 amino acids. Trimming left V 1 base short and J 0 bases short, with 10 bases between. The CDR3 region has the DNA TGTGCCAGCAGCTTAGGAGACCGGATCTCTGGAAACACCATATATTTT. Translated, it gives CASSLGDRISGNTIYF.

This clonotype has just a few counts. A much larger clone is a single base away; this may be a read error. V and J are TRBV29-1 and TRBJ2-5; D not resolved. This CDR3 has 9 amino acids. V lost 3 bases and J 11 bases, leaving 7 bases between the germline ends. Germline CDR1 SQVTM, CDR2 ANQGSEA. The CDR3 bases are TGCAGCGTTGAGGATGAGCAGTACTTC. Translated: CSVEDEQYF.

The V gene is TRBV12-3 or TRBV12-4, the J gene TRBJ2-5, with D hard to call. This CDR3 region has 12 residues. V was clipped by 5 bases and J by 5 bases, with 9 bases between them. The CDR3 coding sequence is TGTGCCAGCAGTCGACTCCTGGAGACCCAGTACTTC. It encodes CASSRLLETQYF.

The J gene is TRBJ1-6, the V gene TRBV11-2; no reliable D call. The CDR3 runs to 12 residues. Between the trimmed V and J ends, which lost 2 bases and 7 bases, there was a span of 3 bases. CDR1 is SGHAT, CDR2 FQNNGV, per germline. The CDR3: CASSLRNSPLHF. The CDR3 nucleotides read TGTGCCAGCAGCTTACGCAATTCACCCCTCCACTTT.

This chain connects TRBV2 to TRBJ1-4; 8 bases are shared with TRBD1. This CDR3 region has 13 residues. Germline lookup yields CDR1 SNHLY and CDR2 FYNNEI. With V trimmed by 7 bases and J by 7 bases, 5 bases remained unmatched. The CDR3 protein is CASTRTGSEKLFF. The CDR3 DNA sequence: TGTGCCAGCACCCGGACAGGGAGTGAAAAACTGTTTTTT. The whole variable domain, filled in from reference TRBV2 and TRBJ1-4, reads EPEVTQTPSHQVTQMGQEVILRCVPISNHLYFYWYRQILGQKVEFLVSFYNNEISEKSEIFDDQFSVERPDGSNFTLKIRSTKLEDSAMYFCASTRTGSEKLFFGSGTQLSVL.

This CDR3 reads CSVDLDRAYLNEQFF. DNA for the CDR3: TGCAGCGTTGATTTGGACAGGGCCTACCTCAATGAGCAGTTCTTC. The chain is built from TRBV29-1 and TRBJ2-1, with 8 bases identical to TRBD1. Unmatched junction bases numbered 10, after V lost 3 bases and J lost 6 bases. Per the germline V gene, CDR1 is SQVTM and CDR2 is ANQGSEA. The CDR3 spans 15 residues.

The chain combines TRBV29-1 with TRBJ2-1; 9 nucleotides match TRBD1. The V and J ends lost 7 bases and 8 bases, in that order; junction bases with no gene match: 6. The germline gives CDR1 SQVTM, CDR2 ANQGSEA. The CDR3 runs 12 residues. The CDR3 coding sequence is TGCAGCGCCGCCACAGGGGGCCATGAGCAGTTCTTC. The encoded protein is CSAATGGHEQFF.

The chain carries TRBV3-1 and TRBJ2-1; the match to TRBD2 covers 7 bases. Germline-derived CDR1 and CDR2 are LGHDT and YNNKEL (reference sequence). This CDR3 spans 16 amino acids. Losses at the gene ends were 2 bases for V and 5 bases for J; bases not matched to a gene: 9. CDR3 sequence: CASSQPRGAGNNEQFF. CDR3 nucleotide sequence: TGTGCCAGCAGCCAACCCCGGGGAGCGGGGAACAATGAGCAGTTCTTC.

This chain joins TRBV10-1 and TRBJ1-1; tentatively, D is TRBD1 (6 bases). The CDR3 is 15 amino acids. V lost 0 bases to trimming and J lost 5 bases, with 13 bases between them. Germline assignment: CDR1 WNHNN and CDR2 SYGVQD (reference sequence). CDR3 loop: CASSESFGGRTEAFF. Written as DNA, the CDR3 is TGCGCCAGCAGTGAGTCTTTTGGGGGGCGGACTGAAGCTTTCTTT.

This clonotype has a handful of counts. V gene TRBV7-2 combines with J gene TRBJ2-5; D assignment may be TRBD1 or TRBD2 (5 bases each). The germline CDR1 and CDR2 sequences are SGHTA and FQGNSA. The V and J ends lost 1 base and 2 bases respectively, with 11 bases between them. The CDR3 is made up of 15 amino acids. The CDR3 DNA follows: TGTGCCAGCAGCTTAGAGGTGGGGGAACAAGAGACCCAGTACTTC. Protein: CASSLEVGEQETQYF.

The chain links TRBV20-1 to TRBJ2-1; D gene uncertain. CDR1 DFQATT and CDR2 SNEGSKA come from the germline V gene (reference sequence). With 3 bases removed from V and 2 bases from J, the gap between germline ends came to 14 bases. The CDR3 runs 15 residues. The DNA of the CDR3 is TGCAGTGCTAGTTTGGGTCTAGGTCCCTACAATGAGCAGTTCTTC. Protein sequence: CSASLGLGPYNEQFF.

The chain links TRBV5-8 to TRBJ2-3, with a weak D call TRBD2 (5 bases). The germline gives CDR1 SGHTS, CDR2 YDEGEE. Trimming removed 5 bases at V and 2 bases at J, with 21 bases between. CDR3 length equals 17 residues. The CDR3 sequence is CASSLAREHLNTDTQYF. In nucleotides, the CDR3 is TGTGCCAGCAGTCTTGCACGGGAACACCTAAACACAGATACGCAGTATTTT.

Regarding this clonotype: At one end the junction does not follow the germline gene, possibly because of a read error. The chain carries TRBV11-2 and TRBJ1-1, with 7 bases matching TRBD1. CDR1 and CDR2 from the germline V gene are SGHAT and FQNNGV. The CDR3 has 13 residues. CDR3 amino acids: CASSTRGNAEAFF. The CDR3 region has the DNA TGTGCCAGCAGCACCAGGGGGAACGCTGAAGCTTTCTTT.

This chain connects TRBV7-8 to TRBJ1-1; D is undetermined. Trimming took off 5 bases at V and 5 bases at J, with 18 bases between the two ends. The germline gives CDR1 SGHVS, CDR2 FQNEAQ. The CDR3 spans 15 residues. The CDR3 nucleotides are TGTGCCAGCAGCCGAAATGAAGGGAGAGGGACTGAAGCTTTCTTT. Translated: CASSRNEGRGTEAFF.

V is TRBV12-3 or TRBV12-4 and J is TRBJ1-2, with 7 bases aligning to TRBD1. The junction had 15 bases not matched to a gene; V was cut back by 6 bases and J by 8 bases. CDR3 length: 15 residues. The CDR3 nucleotides are TGTGCCAGCAGCACCCTTAGAGGCGGACAGGCGGGCTACACCTTC. Its translation is CASSTLRGGQAGYTF.

The table lists this clonotype with a few counts. The chain joins TRBV27 to TRBJ1-2; 7 positions match TRBD1. Germline lookup yields CDR1 MNHEY and CDR2 SMNVEV (reference sequence). The CDR3 is 15 amino acids. V lost 4 bases, J lost 4 bases, and 9 bases stayed unmatched. The DNA of the CDR3 is TGTGCCAGCAGTTCGACGACAGGGTTTTTCTATGGCTACACCTTC. It translates to CASSSTTGFFYGYTF.

The CDR3 DNA is TGCGCCAGCACCCTGGGAGTCATGAACACTGAAGCTTTCTTT. Its translation is CASTLGVMNTEAFF. The rearrangement links TRBV5-1 to TRBJ1-1; D gene unclear. Germline assignment: CDR1 SGHRS and CDR2 YFSETQ. The V gene lost 6 bases and the J gene lost 0 bases, with 12 bases spanning the gap. This CDR3 spans 14 amino acids.

This chain links TRBV5-1 with TRBJ2-5; D perhaps matches TRBD1 (5 bases). V shed 4 bases and J shed 1 base, with 17 bases lying between them. The CDR3 loop spans 16 amino acids. Per the germline V gene, CDR1 is SGHRS and CDR2 is YFSETQ. The CDR3 DNA reads TGCGCCAGCAGCCCCTTCGTACCAAGGGGCCAAGAGACCCAGTACTTC. Encoded protein: CASSPFVPRGQETQYF.

This clonotype was seen a few times. This clone may be a read error of a much larger clone one base away. V gene TRBV6-1 combines with J gene TRBJ2-7, with 7 bases fitting TRBD1. Matching the DNA end better, TRBJ2-5 makes the J call doubtful. CDR1 and CDR2 (germline): MNHNS, SASEGT. This CDR3 has 16 amino acids. The CDR3 coding sequence is TGTGCCGGCAGTGAATCCTCGGGACAGCCCGTAGGGACCCAGTACTTC. As protein: CAGSESSGQPVGTQYF.

The V gene is TRBV12-3 or TRBV12-4, the J gene TRBJ1-2; tentative D call: TRBD1 (5 bases). Deletions cut 8 bases from V and 9 bases from J, with 19 bases between. The CDR3 runs 13 residues. CDR3 region: CASHKGTQDSYTF. As DNA, the CDR3 is TGTGCCAGCCATAAAGGGACCCAGGATAGCTACACCTTC.

This sequence joins TRBV4-1 and TRBJ2-1; D is undetermined. The CDR3 contains 13 residues. Trimming removed 4 bases from V and 4 bases from J, with 8 bases in between. Looked up from germline, CDR1 is MGHRA and CDR2 is YSYEKL. DNA of the CDR3: TGCGCCAGCAGCCGTACCATTTACAATGAGCAGTTCTTC. This gives the protein CASSRTIYNEQFF.

The CDR3 region has the DNA TGTGCCAGCAGCGTAGCAGGCAAAAACATTCAGTACTTC. Residues: CASSVAGKNIQYF. The chain links TRBV11-2 to TRBJ2-4; D is undetermined. The CDR3 contains 13 residues. Per germline, CDR1 SGHAT and CDR2 FQNNGV. The V and J ends lost 5 bases and 3 bases respectively, with 8 bases between them.

The chain carries TRBV20-1 and TRBJ1-1; 7 nucleotides line up with TRBD1. Germline assignment: CDR1 DFQATT and CDR2 SNEGSKA (reference sequence). This CDR3 comprises 14 residues. The V and J ends lost 6 bases and 1 base, in that order; junction bases with no gene match: 8. Written as DNA, the CDR3 is TGCAGTGCCCCAGGGGGGGGCTGGAACACTGAAGCTTTCTTT. Encoded protein: CSAPGGGWNTEAFF.

The V and J genes are TRBV4-3 and TRBJ2-3; D perhaps matches TRBD2 (5 bases). The CDR3 extends over 14 amino acids. V dropped 0 bases and J dropped 5 bases, with 9 bases sitting between them. The germline CDR1 and CDR2 sequences are LGHNA and YSLEER. The CDR3 reads CASSQEAGGDTQYF. The DNA for the CDR3 is TGCGCCAGCAGCCAAGAGGCAGGAGGAGATACGCAGTATTTT.

In its sample, this clonotype was seen a few times. The V gene is TRBV5-1, the J gene TRBJ2-2, with D unclear. This CDR3 is 13 amino acids long. V lost 0 bases to trimming and J lost 7 bases, with 7 bases between them. Germline CDR1 SGHRS, CDR2 YFSETQ. The CDR3 DNA reads TGCGCCAGCAGCTTGGGGACCGGCGGGGAGCTGTTTTTT. Translation gives CASSLGTGGELFF.

This chain links TRBV14 with TRBJ2-2, with D unclear. V shed 0 bases and J shed 4 bases, with 9 bases lying between them. Germline CDR1 reads SGHDN; CDR2 reads FVKESK. CDR3 length equals 15 residues. The CDR3 sequence: CASSQDTPTTGELFF. The CDR3 nucleotides are TGTGCCAGCAGCCAAGATACGCCTACCACCGGGGAGCTGTTTTTT.